This T cell receptor (beta chain) derives from a study of Ad26.COV2.S vaccination and SARS-CoV-2 variants. Turning to the study itself: Donor was one of the participants in the Ad26.COV2.S arm of the COV1001 trial. Broader study findings: In TCR breadth and depth analyses, total T cell responses may have been underestimated. CD8+ and CD4+ T cells specific for spike reportedly responded with substantial breadth after vaccination. Recipients given vaccine exceeded placebo recipients in spike-specific TCR breadth.

The protocol was immunoSEQ multiplex PCR, while the TCRdb copy is restricted to in-frame clones and leaves out a portion. This table has over 350,000 clones, roughly nine tenths appearing once. With regard to this clone: Its antigen remains unknown.

This CDR3 has 13 amino acids. V was cut by 6 bases and J by 7 bases, with 13 bases left in between. Treatment reported: around 19 received Ad26.COV2.S at low or high dose, single or two shots; about five received placebo; per-sample allocation not given. Specimen acquisition occurred on day 63 following the initial vaccine or placebo injection. The sequence derives from a person aged 18 to 59 who received the Ad26.COV2.S COVID-19 vaccine or a placebo. The sequencing here drew on peripheral blood, taken in a trial of Ad26.COV2.S vaccine versus placebo. The rearrangement uses TRBV12-3 or TRBV12-4 and TRBJ2-4; possible D gene TRBD1, 5 bases. The CDR3 loop reads CASSLDTRNIQYF. The CDR3 DNA follows: TGTGCCAGCAGCTTGGACACGAGGAACATTCAGTACTTC.